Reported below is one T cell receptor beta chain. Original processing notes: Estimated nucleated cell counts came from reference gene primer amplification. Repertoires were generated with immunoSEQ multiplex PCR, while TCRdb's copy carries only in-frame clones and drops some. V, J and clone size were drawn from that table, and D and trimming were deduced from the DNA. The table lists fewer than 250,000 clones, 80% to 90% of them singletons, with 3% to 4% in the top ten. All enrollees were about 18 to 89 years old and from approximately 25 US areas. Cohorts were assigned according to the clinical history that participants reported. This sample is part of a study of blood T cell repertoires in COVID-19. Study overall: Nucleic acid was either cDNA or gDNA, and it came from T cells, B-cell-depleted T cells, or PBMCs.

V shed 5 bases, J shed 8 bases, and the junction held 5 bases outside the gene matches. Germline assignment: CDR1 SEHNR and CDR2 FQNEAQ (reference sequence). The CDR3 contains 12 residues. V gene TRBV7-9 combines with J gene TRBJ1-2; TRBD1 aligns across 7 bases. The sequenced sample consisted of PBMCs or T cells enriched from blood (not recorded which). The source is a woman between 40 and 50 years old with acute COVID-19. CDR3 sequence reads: CASSPGGGGYTF. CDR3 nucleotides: TGTGCCAGCAGCCCAGGGGGTGGAGGCTACACCTTC.